This T cell receptor beta chain was sequenced for a study of identical twins. Study-level findings and limits: Fewer insertions marked abundant cord blood beta clonotypes; young adult naive trended weakly, memory not at all.

V was clipped by 2 bases and J by 6 bases, with 12 bases between them. Germline CDR1 reads SGHRS; CDR2 reads YFSETQ. The CDR3 is 13 residues long. This clonotype has a count of ten or more. Its antigen remains unknown. MiXCR, run by TCRdb on the 5' RACE reads, gives a single entry per CDR3 protein. The table has around 340,000 distinct CDR3 sequences, about 9% seen once; the top ten hold 7.5% to 9.5%. The rearrangement links TRBV5-1 to TRBJ2-7; tentative D call: TRBD2 (5 bases). This receptor was obtained from a woman in her fifties or sixties in good health. The sample taken for sequencing was naive T cells sorted from blood. CDR3 nucleotides: TGCGCCAGCAGCTTCCCCGGTAGCGTCGAGCAGTACTTC. This translates into CASSFPGSVEQYF.